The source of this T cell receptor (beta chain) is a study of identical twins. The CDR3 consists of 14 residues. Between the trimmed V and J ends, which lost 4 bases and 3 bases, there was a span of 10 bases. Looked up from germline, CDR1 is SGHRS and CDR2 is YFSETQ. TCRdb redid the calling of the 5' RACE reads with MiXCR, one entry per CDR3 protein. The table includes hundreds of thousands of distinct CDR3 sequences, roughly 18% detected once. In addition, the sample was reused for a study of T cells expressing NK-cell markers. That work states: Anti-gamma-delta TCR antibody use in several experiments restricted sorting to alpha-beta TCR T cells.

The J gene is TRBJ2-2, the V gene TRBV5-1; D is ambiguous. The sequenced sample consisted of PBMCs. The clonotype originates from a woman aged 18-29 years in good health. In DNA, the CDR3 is TGCGCCAGCAGCATCCTAGGACACACCGGGGAGCTGTTTTTT. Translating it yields CASSILGHTGELFF.